Sequencing of this TCR beta chain was carried out in a study of blood T cell repertoires in COVID-19. Looking at the study overall: Acute-phase and convalescent COVID-19 samples originated in the United States, Italy and Spain. T cells, B-cell-depleted T cells, or PBMCs provided the cDNA or gDNA that served as material.

This clone turned up a few times. Trimming took off 4 bases at V and 2 bases at J, with 9 bases between the two ends. The germline V gene has CDR1 SGHDN and CDR2 FVKESK. The CDR3 sequence is 14 residues long. In the study's own analysis: From reference gene primer amplification, estimates of nucleated cell counts were derived. The method was immunoSEQ multiplex PCR; TCRdb's version includes in-frame clones alone and lacks a portion of them. From that table come the V and J calls and clone size; the DNA was used to work out D and trimming. The sample includes more than 95,000 clones, about four fifths of them seen just once.

Sequences were obtained from peripheral blood. The source of this sequence is a woman older than 75 with active or convalescent COVID-19. This rearrangement joins TRBV14 to TRBJ1-3; the D is unclear. The CDR3 sequence: CASSLASPGNTIYF. The CDR3 nucleotides are TGTGCCAGCAGCCTCGCGTCACCTGGAAACACCATATATTTT.